The rows below give T cell receptor beta chains drawn from one sample of a study of blood T cell repertoires in COVID-19. Data came from immunoSEQ multiplex PCR; TCRdb stores just in-frame clones and leaves some out. The sample holds over 400,000 clones, around nine tenths seen once. What was sequenced was peripheral blood. Receptors originate from a woman aged 50 to 60 with COVID-19, enrolled during active disease. Each CDR3 is given with its conserved first and last residue. Size tells how often a clone was seen (once, few, many) or the class of an expanded clone, and some rows leave it out.

-	TRBV6-5	TRBJ1-1	CASSYPGDTEAFF
-	TRBV18	TRBJ2-1	CASSPGAWAYNEQFF
-	TRBV18	TRBJ2-3	CASSAGEGNTQYF
-	TRBV2	TRBJ1-1	CASRDISEAFF
-	TRBV9	TRBJ1-1	CASSLRGDPSTEAFF
-	TRBV9	TRBJ2-3	CASSLSGTSDTDTQYF
-	TRBV12-3/TRBV12-4	TRBJ1-1	CASTLTGGTEAFF
-	TRBV4-1	TRBJ1-2	CASSQGSWYGYTF
few	TRBV27	TRBJ1-1	CASSESGFTEAFF
-	TRBV27	TRBJ1-1	CASSLSGKGTEAFF
once	TRBV6-5	TRBJ2-3	CASSSAPLLDTQYF
-	TRBV27	TRBJ2-7	CASSQGAGVSHEQYF
-	TRBV19	TRBJ2-7	CASRGGQAWSYEQYF
-	TRBV24-1	TRBJ2-3	CATSDLASDTQYF
-	TRBV10-2	TRBJ2-5	CASSERGPRETQYF
-	TRBV4-1	TRBJ1-5	CASSLGTGLNQPQHF